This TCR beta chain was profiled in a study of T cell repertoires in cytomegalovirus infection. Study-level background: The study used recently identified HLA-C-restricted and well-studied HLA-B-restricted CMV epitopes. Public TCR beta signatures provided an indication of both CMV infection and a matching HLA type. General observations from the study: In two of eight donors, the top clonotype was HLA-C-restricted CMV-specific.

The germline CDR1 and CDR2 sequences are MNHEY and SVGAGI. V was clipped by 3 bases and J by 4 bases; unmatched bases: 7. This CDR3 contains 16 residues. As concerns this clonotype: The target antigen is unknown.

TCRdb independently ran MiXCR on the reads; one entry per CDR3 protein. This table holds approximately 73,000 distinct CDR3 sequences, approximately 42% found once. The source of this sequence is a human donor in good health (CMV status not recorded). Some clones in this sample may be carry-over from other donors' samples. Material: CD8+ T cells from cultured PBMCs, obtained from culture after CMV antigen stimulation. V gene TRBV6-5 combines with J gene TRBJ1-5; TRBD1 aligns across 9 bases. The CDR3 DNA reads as TGTGCCAGCAGTTATAGTGGGACAGGGTTAAATCAGCCCCAGCATTTT. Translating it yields CASSYSGTGLNQPQHF.